The 2 T cell receptor beta chains below were found in one sample sequenced in a study of T cell responses to AZD1222 COVID-19 vaccine. TCRdb's table, derived via immunoSEQ multiplex PCR, lists solely in-frame clones and lacks some. This sample has around 210,000 clones; less than 95% occur once, and the top ten carry around 1.5%. Sequencing was performed on peripheral blood, taken 28 days after the second dose of the MenACWY control vaccine. These receptors were taken from an adult who received the MenACWY meningococcal vaccine as a control.

This chain connects TRBV11-2 to TRBJ2-3; 7 bases are a match to TRBD1. The CDR3 has 16 amino acids. Germline trimming cut 5 bases from V and 8 bases from J; bases unmatched to any gene: 16. Germline V gives CDR1 SGHAT, CDR2 FQNNGV. The CDR3 loop is CASSPRTGSGWGTQYF. CDR3 DNA: TGTGCCAGCAGCCCCCGGACAGGTTCTGGGTGGGGTACGCAGTATTTT. Together with reference TRBV11-2 and TRBJ2-3, the CDR3 gives the full variable domain: EAGVAQSPRYKIIEKRQSVAFWCNPISGHATLYWYQQILGQGPKLLIQFQNNGVVDDSQLPKDRFSAERLKGVDSTLKIQPAKLEDSAVYLCASSPRTGSGWGTQYFGPGTRLTVL.

This chain links TRBV6-2 or TRBV6-3 with TRBJ2-6; TRBD2 agrees at 7 bases. The V gene's germline CDR1 is MNHEY and CDR2 SVGEGT. The CDR3 totals 15 residues. With 5 bases clipped from V and 1 base from J, the junction kept 2 bases outside the gene matches. This CDR3 is CASSHGGSGANVLTF. The CDR3 nucleotides are TGTGCCAGCAGTCACGGGGGGTCTGGGGCCAACGTCCTGACTTTC.